Listed here is a single TCR beta chain. Mismatch with germline at one junction end may stem from a read error. This record belongs to a study of blood T cells in healthy people across ages. For the second PCR, which ran for about 6 to 11 cycles, a sample-barcoded 5' primer and a J-beta primer mix were used. TCRdb itself ran the 5' RACE reads through MiXCR, one entry per CDR3 protein. The table shows roughly 680,000 distinct CDR3 sequences, with 20% to 25% occurring only once. CDR1 is SEHNR, CDR2 FQNEAQ, per germline (reference sequence). CDR3 size: 10 residues. Samples had at least 7 million PBMCs isolated from them.

The chain is built from TRBV7-9 and TRBJ2-1; a weak D match, TRBD1 (5 bases). This receptor was obtained from an older man in good health. Material for sequencing was blood. CDR3 residues: CASSLTDAGF. DNA for the CDR3: TGTGCCAGCAGCTTGACGGATGCAGGGTTC.